Following are 32 T cell receptor beta chains from one sample sequenced in a study of cytomegalovirus exposure and HLA in healthy donors. Primers for the PCR totalled 60 Vbeta and 13 Jbeta. The table came from immunoSEQ multiplex PCR; TCRdb's copy has only in-frame clones and leaves some out. The table lists under 200,000 clones, approximately 79% of them singletons. The specimen was PBMCs. The receptor source for this set is a man in his forties in good health and CMV-seropositive.

A note on this clone: A read error may produce the germline difference seen at one junction end. This chain uses TRBV29-1 with TRBJ2-6, with no clear D. The CDR3 spans 12 residues. From germline, CDR1 is SQVTM and CDR2 ANQGSEA. The CDR3 nucleotides read TGCAGCGCTGAATCGGGGGCCAACGTCCTGACTTTC. Translated: CSAESGANVLTF.

The V and J genes are TRBV19 and TRBJ2-3, with TRBD2 identical over 10 bases. J gave up 1 base and V 8 bases, and 9 bases lay outside the gene matches. From germline, CDR1 is LNHDA and CDR2 SQIVND (reference sequence). CDR3 length: 16 residues. CDR3: CASRGAGGPGTDTQYF. The CDR3 DNA reads as TGTGCCAGTCGGGGAGCGGGGGGGCCGGGCACAGATACGCAGTATTTT. The variable domain in full, completed from reference TRBV19 and TRBJ2-3, reads DGGITQSPKYLFRKEGQNVTLSCEQNLNHDAMYWYRQDPGQGLRLIYYSQIVNDFQKGDIAEGYSVSREKKESFPLTVTSAQKNPTAFYLCASRGAGGPGTDTQYFGPGTRLTVL.

The chain combines TRBV7-2 with TRBJ2-7, with 11 bases lining up with TRBD1. After removal of 6 bases from V and 3 bases from J, the junction contained 7 bases not matched to a gene. The CDR3 sequence is 15 residues long. Germline V gene data show CDR1 as SGHTA and CDR2 as FQGNSA. The CDR3 DNA follows: TGTGCCAGCAGACATGGGACAGGGGGGTTCTACGAGCAGTACTTC. Amino acid sequence: CASRHGTGGFYEQYF.

The chain uses TRBV5-1 and TRBJ1-2; D is possibly TRBD1 (6 bases). Germline assignment: CDR1 SGHRS and CDR2 YFSETQ. The CDR3 has 16 amino acids. V lost 1 base, J lost 5 bases, and 18 bases lay in between. The CDR3: CASSLTPLQGGYGYTF. The CDR3 DNA reads TGCGCCAGCAGCTTGACCCCTCTACAGGGCGGGTATGGCTACACCTTC. Full variable domain (rest looked up from reference TRBV5-1 and TRBJ1-2): KAGVTQTPRYLIKTRGQQVTLSCSPISGHRSVSWYQQTPGQGLQFLFEYFSETQRNKGNFPGRFSGRQFSNSRSEMNVSTLELGDSALYLCASSLTPLQGGYGYTFGSGTRLTVV.

The chain combines TRBV30 with TRBJ2-7; D might be TRBD1 (5 bases). Germline V gene sequence: CDR1 GTSNPN, CDR2 SVGIG (reference sequence). The V end was cut by 0 bases, the J end by 2 bases, with 11 bases between. This CDR3 has 14 amino acids. CDR3: CAWSVRQQAYEQYF. DNA of the CDR3: TGTGCCTGGAGTGTACGACAGCAAGCCTACGAGCAGTACTTC.

This sequence joins TRBV11-2 and TRBJ2-7; 11 bases agree with TRBD1. The length of the CDR3 is 15 residues. From germline, CDR1 is SGHAT and CDR2 FQNNGV. V was clipped by 5 bases and J by 1 base; unmatched bases: 4. CDR3 residues: CASSPGQGVSYEQYF. CDR3 DNA sequence: TGTGCCAGCAGCCCGGGACAGGGGGTTTCCTACGAGCAGTACTTC. Combining the CDR3 with reference TRBV11-2 and TRBJ2-7 gives the whole variable domain EAGVAQSPRYKIIEKRQSVAFWCNPISGHATLYWYQQILGQGPKLLIQFQNNGVVDDSQLPKDRFSAERLKGVDSTLKIQPAKLEDSAVYLCASSPGQGVSYEQYFGPGTRLTVT.

The chain joins TRBV28 to TRBJ2-1; D remains ambiguous. Germline lookup yields CDR1 MDHEN and CDR2 SYDVKM. The CDR3 has 15 residues. V lost 3 bases, J lost 0 bases, and 9 bases lay in between. CDR3 protein: CASSLPLSSYNEQFF. The CDR3 DNA is TGTGCCAGCAGTTTGCCGCTGAGCTCCTACAATGAGCAGTTCTTC.

In this sample, this clone turned up once. V is TRBV5-1 and J is TRBJ1-5, with D perhaps TRBD1 (6 bases). Germline V CDR1 and CDR2: SGHRS, YFSETQ. The V end was cut by 4 bases, the J end by 4 bases, with 9 bases between. The CDR3 runs to 13 residues. CDR3 in amino acids: CASSLTGNQPQHF. The CDR3 nucleotides are TGCGCCAGCAGCCTAACAGGGAATCAGCCCCAGCATTTT.

This clone was counted between two and nine times. The chain has TRBV5-4 and TRBJ1-5; a possible D gene is TRBD1 (6 bases). The ends were cut back, 0 bases at V and 5 bases at J, with 15 bases in the middle. The CDR3 has 16 residues. Per germline, CDR1 SGHNT and CDR2 YYREEE (reference sequence). Here the CDR3 DNA reads TGTGCCAGCAGCTTGGGGGGGCAAGGTGTGGATCAGCCCCAGCATTTT. Amino acid sequence: CASSLGGQGVDQPQHF.

The chain links TRBV6-5 to TRBJ2-3; maybe TRBD2 (6 bases). CDR1 and CDR2 from the germline V gene are MNHEY and SVGAGI. The CDR3 runs to 15 residues. Deletions cut 0 bases from V and 2 bases from J, with 9 bases between. In DNA, the CDR3 is TGTGCCAGCAGTTACTCAACGGGGGTCACAGATACGCAGTATTTT. This gives the protein CASSYSTGVTDTQYF.

This chain connects TRBV29-1 to TRBJ2-1; D unresolved. Looked up from germline, CDR1 is SQVTM and CDR2 is ANQGSEA. This CDR3 spans 16 amino acids. V was shortened by 2 bases and J by 8 bases, with 22 bases between the two germline ends. The CDR3 DNA sequence: TGCAGCGTTGAACTGGCCCCGGCGAGGCAGTCCGATGAGCAGTTCTTC. Amino acids: CSVELAPARQSDEQFF.

The gene calls are TRBV7-3 and TRBJ2-3, with D possibly matching TRBD1 (5 bases). Germline V gives CDR1 SGHTA, CDR2 FQGTGA. The CDR3 sequence is 18 residues long. The ends were cut back, 1 base at V and 1 base at J, with 18 bases in the middle. The CDR3 region is CASSLKGYLDSRTDTQYF. DNA for the CDR3: TGTGCCAGCAGCTTAAAAGGGTACCTAGACAGCCGCACAGATACGCAGTATTTT.

The V and J genes are TRBV21-1 and TRBJ2-7; TRBD1 reflects the table's D call only, with no check against the DNA. TRBV21-1 is described as a pseudogene. CDR3 length: 16 residues. The CDR3 protein is CASSKAQDRDTYEQYF. For the CDR3, the DNA is TGTGCCAGCAGCAAAGCCCAGGACAGGGATACCTACGAGCAGTACTTC.

The chain combines TRBV4-3 with TRBJ2-7, with D perhaps matching TRBD1 (6 bases). Germline-derived CDR1 and CDR2 are LGHNA and YSLEER. V was cut by 0 bases and J by 7 bases, with 13 bases left in between. The CDR3 loop spans 14 amino acids. CDR3: CASSQDRGWGEQYF. The CDR3, as DNA: TGCGCCAGCAGCCAAGACAGGGGTTGGGGGGAGCAGTACTTC.

The CDR3 nucleotides read TGTGCCAGCAGCTTGCAGGGTTCTGAAAAACTGTTTTTT. It codes for CASSLQGSEKLFF. The chain carries TRBV7-9 and TRBJ1-4; D possibly corresponds to TRBD1 (5 bases). The length of the CDR3 is 13 residues. Trimming left V 3 bases short and J 7 bases short, with 9 bases between. Germline V gene data show CDR1 as SEHNR and CDR2 as FQNEAQ (reference sequence).

This clone was picked up one time. The rearrangement links TRBV9 to TRBJ2-3, with D maybe TRBD1 (5 bases). The CDR3 is made up of 14 amino acids. From germline, CDR1 is SGDLS and CDR2 YYNGEE. V shed 1 base and J shed 5 bases, with 11 bases lying between them. The CDR3 coding sequence is TGTGCCAGCAGCGTACAGAATAGGGGAGATACGCAGTATTTT. Protein product: CASSVQNRGDTQYF. Together with reference TRBV9 and TRBJ2-3, the CDR3 gives the full variable domain: DSGVTQTPKHLITATGQRVTLRCSPRSGDLSVYWYQQSLDQGLQFLIQYYNGEERAKGNILERFSAQQFPDLHSELNLSSLELGDSALYFCASSVQNRGDTQYFGPGTRLTVL.

The chain is built from TRBV6-4 and TRBJ2-2, with TRBD1 identical over 8 bases. CDR3 length equals 16 residues. Germline CDR1 is MRHNA and CDR2 is SNTAGT. V lost 2 bases and J lost 3; bases outside the gene matches: 5. The CDR3 DNA reads as TGTGCCAGCAGTGACCAGGGGGCGCCGGACACCGGGGAGCTGTTTTTT. This translates into CASSDQGAPDTGELFF.

The chain has TRBV19 and TRBJ2-2; TRBD1 matches at 12 bases. Germline loops: CDR1 LNHDA, CDR2 SQIVND (reference sequence). This CDR3 has 14 amino acids. The J segment lost 9 bases and the V segment lost 5 bases, leaving 4 bases of the junction unmatched. The CDR3 bases are TGTGCCAGTAGTGCGGGACAGGGGGCGCGGGAGCTGTTTTTT. It specifies CASSAGQGARELFF.

This sequence joins TRBV6-5 and TRBJ2-7, with 7 nucleotides matching TRBD1. This CDR3 has 14 amino acids. Trimming took 5 bases from V and 1 from J; bases not matched to a gene: 5. Germline loops: CDR1 MNHEY, CDR2 SVGAGI. The CDR3, as DNA: TGTGCCAGCAGTGAGACAGGGATGTCCTACGAGCAGTACTTC. It encodes CASSETGMSYEQYF.

The chain uses TRBV28 and TRBJ2-6; D may be TRBD1 (6 bases). The ends were cut back, 6 bases at V and 2 bases at J, with 11 bases in the middle. The CDR3 covers 15 residues. The germline gives CDR1 MDHEN, CDR2 SYDVKM. CDR3 DNA: TGTGCCAGCAGGACCGAGGGGGCTGGGGCCAACGTCCTGACTTTC. Translating gives CASRTEGAGANVLTF.

The rearrangement joins TRBV4-3 to TRBJ2-1; a weak D match, TRBD2 (5 bases). V was pared by 3 bases and J by 0 bases, with 6 bases between. Germline loops: CDR1 LGHNA, CDR2 YSLEER. The CDR3 runs 14 residues. CDR3 nucleotide sequence: TGCGCCAGCAGCCATGAGGGCTCCTACAATGAGCAGTTCTTC. Translation: CASSHEGSYNEQFF.

The CDR3 loop is CASSISGGLETQYF. DNA of the CDR3: TGTGCCAGTAGTATCAGTGGGGGCCTGGAGACCCAGTACTTC. The chain links TRBV19 to TRBJ2-5, with D perhaps TRBD1 (6 bases). V lost 3 bases and J lost 5, with 13 bases in between. The germline V gene encodes CDR1 LNHDA and CDR2 SQIVND (reference sequence). The CDR3 is made up of 14 amino acids.

This sequence joins TRBV7-9 and TRBJ2-7; no firm D call. V gave up 2 bases and J gave up 6 bases, with 5 bases separating them. Germline V gives CDR1 SEHNR, CDR2 FQNEAQ (reference sequence). The CDR3 covers 11 residues. The CDR3 DNA sequence: TGTGCCAGCAGCTTACCCGGCGAGCAGTACTTC. This sequence encodes CASSLPGEQYF.

The rearrangement uses TRBV6-1 and TRBJ1-4; tentative D call: TRBD1 (5 bases). Between the trimmed V and J ends, which lost 8 bases and 4 bases, there was a span of 11 bases. The CDR3 totals 13 residues. CDR1 and CDR2 (germline): MNHNS, SASEGT. The CDR3: CASLREVNEKLFF. The DNA for the CDR3 is TGTGCCAGCCTCAGGGAGGTTAATGAAAAACTGTTTTTT.

This clone was observed a handful of times. J is TRBJ1-4 and V is TRBV6-5, with D possibly matching TRBD1 (6 bases). CDR3 length: 14 amino acids. V lost 2 bases, J lost 4 bases, and 8 bases lay in between. Germline lookup yields CDR1 MNHEY and CDR2 SVGAGI. The CDR3 nucleotides read TGTGCCAGCAGTTACGGGGGCCTTAATGAAAAACTGTTTTTT. It translates to CASSYGGLNEKLFF.

The J gene is TRBJ2-1, the V gene TRBV15; the match to TRBD2 covers 9 bases. Losses at the gene ends were 1 base for V and 4 bases for J; bases not matched to a gene: 5. The CDR3 totals 16 residues. Per germline, CDR1 LNHNV and CDR2 YYDKDF (reference sequence). The chain's CDR3 is CATSRVGAGGYNEQFF. DNA for the CDR3: TGTGCCACCAGCAGAGTTGGAGCGGGGGGATACAATGAGCAGTTCTTC. The variable domain in full, completed from reference TRBV15 and TRBJ2-1, reads DAMVIQNPRYQVTQFGKPVTLSCSQTLNHNVMYWYQQKSSQAPKLLFHYYDKDFNNEADTPDNFQSRRPNTSFCFLDIRSPGLGDTAMYLCATSRVGAGGYNEQFFGPGTRLTVL.

The chain links TRBV19 to TRBJ2-2, with 7 bases that match TRBD1. The CDR3 covers 16 residues. The germline V gene encodes CDR1 LNHDA and CDR2 SQIVND (reference sequence). V lost 7 bases, J lost 1 base, and 9 bases stayed unmatched. The CDR3 is CASNDRDRVNTGELFF. CDR3 bases: TGTGCCAGTAACGATAGGGACAGAGTGAACACCGGGGAGCTGTTTTTT.

The chain combines TRBV13 with TRBJ2-7; 10 bases are a match to TRBD2. CDR3 length: 15 residues. J gave up 5 bases and V 6 bases, and 10 bases lay outside the gene matches. Germline assignment: CDR1 PRHDT and CDR2 FYEKMQ (reference sequence). The CDR3 reads CASSQSGGASHEQYF. CDR3 DNA sequence: TGTGCCAGCAGTCAGAGCGGGGGGGCCTCTCACGAGCAGTACTTC.

The chain has TRBV19 and TRBJ1-1; maybe TRBD1 (6 bases). With 2 bases removed from V and 5 bases from J, the gap between germline ends came to 12 bases. The CDR3 loop spans 14 amino acids. Germline V lookup: CDR1 LNHDA, CDR2 SQIVND (reference sequence). The CDR3 DNA sequence: TGTGCCAGTAGTATACAGGGGCAGGGGACTGAAGCTTTCTTT. Residues: CASSIQGQGTEAFF.

This chain joins TRBV25-1 and TRBJ2-2; TRBD2 matches at 12 bases. After removal of 3 bases from V and 3 bases from J, the junction contained 5 bases not matched to a gene. The CDR3 loop spans 17 amino acids. Germline CDR1 reads MGHDK; CDR2 reads SYGVNS. The CDR3 sequence: CASSDPRTSGDTGELFF. The CDR3 DNA is TGTGCCAGCAGTGATCCTAGGACTAGCGGGGACACCGGGGAGCTGTTTTTT.

CDR3 sequence (DNA): TGTGCCACCAAAGCGGGGGGGAGCACAGATACGCAGTATTTT. It codes for CATKAGGSTDTQYF. The chain carries TRBV14 and TRBJ2-3; 10 bases line up with TRBD2. The CDR3 covers 14 residues. The ends lost 10 bases at V and 0 bases at J; junction bases unmatched: 4. Germline assignment: CDR1 SGHDN and CDR2 FVKESK.

This rearrangement joins TRBV6-6 to TRBJ1-6; TRBD1 aligns across 7 bases. The CDR3 contains 15 residues. Germline trimming cut 6 bases from V and 10 bases from J; bases unmatched to any gene: 12. CDR1 is MNHNY and CDR2 is SVGAGI in the germline V gene (reference sequence). In DNA, the CDR3 is TGTGCCAGCAGCTCCGAGACAGGGATCCTCTCACCCCTCCACTTT. Its protein product is CASSSETGILSPLHF.